This is a list of T cell receptor beta chains from one sample in a study of identifying expanded T cells in peripheral blood. The method was immunoSEQ multiplex PCR; TCRdb's version includes in-frame clones alone and lacks a portion of them. The data hold approximately 100,000 clones, with around nine tenths observed a single time. Sequences were obtained from blood. The origin of the receptors is a person aged 18 to 75 in good health. Both conserved end residues are part of each CDR3.

v_call,j_call,cdr3_aa
TRBV6-4,TRBJ2-2,CASSRENTGELFF
TRBV4-3,TRBJ2-2,CASSQLGAGPGELFF
TRBV2,TRBJ2-3,CASGGTDQGYTDTQYF
TRBV7-3,TRBJ2-5,CASSFGLAGGQETQYF
TRBV2,TRBJ1-6,CASTPQGAGSPLHF
TRBV7-2,TRBJ1-1,CASSFTGTTEAFF
TRBV27,TRBJ1-2,CASSFRSNYGYTF
TRBV10-1,TRBJ2-3,CASKRDRSTDTQYF
TRBV7-8,TRBJ1-1,CASSGGDLVRRAFF
TRBV29-1,TRBJ2-3,CSVPEGDTQYF
TRBV5-6,TRBJ1-2,CASSLDGNGYTF
TRBV9,TRBJ2-5,CASTSHADSAGVQETQYF
TRBV30,TRBJ2-3,CAWSSGNGVSDTQYF
TRBV5-1,TRBJ2-3,CASSPAGGPGAQYF
TRBV21-1,TRBJ2-1,CASSKVPKGSYNEQFF
TRBV7-9,TRBJ1-2,CASSLGTGNYGYTF
TRBV4-1,TRBJ1-1,CASSQYAGENTEAFF
TRBV6-6,TRBJ1-6,CASSYRGGDDSPLHF
TRBV6-5,TRBJ2-5,CASTKAGQGGTQYF
TRBV5-1,TRBJ2-1,CASSFGLAGGPNNEQFF
TRBV12-2,TRBJ2-2,CASRSRPAGKNTGELFF
TRBV5-4,TRBJ2-3,CASKGLADTQYF
TRBV6-5,TRBJ2-7,CASMAGTASSYEQYF
TRBV4-3,TRBJ2-7,CASSQAIPGQDYEQYF
TRBV5-6,TRBJ2-2,CASFSIAENTGELFF
TRBV6-5,TRBJ2-1,CASGVAGVVNEQFF
TRBV4-3,TRBJ2-7,CASSQGIEYEQYF
TRBV4-1,TRBJ1-2,CASSQDLGSRAYYGYTF
TRBV5-1,TRBJ1-4,CASSLMGQGQEKLFF
TRBV2,TRBJ2-5,CATRPGGGRETQYF
TRBV6-5,TRBJ2-3,CASSIGTGSTDTQYF
TRBV19,TRBJ1-5,CASSKGAAQHF
TRBV7-2,TRBJ1-5,CASSPWPSEASNQPQHF
TRBV6-1,TRBJ1-5,CASSTDSNQPQHF
TRBV13,TRBJ1-6,CASSQDRLESYNSPLHF
TRBV27,TRBJ2-7,CASSPVGGVPYEQYF
TRBV6-1,TRBJ1-2,CASSEMGSPGVGYTF
TRBV7-7,TRBJ2-2,CASSLVGDPGELFF
TRBV4-2,TRBJ1-1,CASSQDEGSRADMNTEAFF
TRBV30,TRBJ1-6,CAWSVRERYSPLHF
TRBV9,TRBJ1-2,CASSVEGGQGYGYTF
TRBV27,TRBJ1-6,CASTWQGSSYNSPLHF
TRBV18,TRBJ2-2,CASSTAGQGANTGELFF
TRBV18,TRBJ2-4,CASSPPSQGNIQYF